This T cell receptor beta chain was observed in a study of blood T cell repertoires in COVID-19. This clone was observed a handful of times. Sequencing was performed with immunoSEQ multiplex PCR; in TCRdb, only in-frame clones are kept and a portion is missing. The table lists some 260,000 clones, 70% to 90% of them singletons, with approximately 2.2% in the top ten. The sequence came from a middle-aged woman who had recovered from COVID-19. The sequencing input was peripheral blood.

DNA of the CDR3: TGTGCCAGCAGCTTAGGGGGGGGACGCGGCTACACCTTC. Encoded protein: CASSLGGGRGYTF. This rearrangement joins TRBV7-2 to TRBJ1-2; D might be TRBD1 (5 bases). This CDR3 contains 13 residues. CDR1 is SGHTA and CDR2 is FQGNSA in the germline V gene. The V end was cut by 1 base, the J end by 8 bases, with 11 bases between.